The 24 T cell receptor beta chains below all came from one sample that was sequenced in a study of blood T cells in healthy people across ages. A second about 6 to 11 cycle PCR used barcoded and J-beta primers. TCRdb re-called the 5' RACE reads through MiXCR, storing one row per CDR3 protein. The sample includes about 1,000,000 distinct CDR3 sequences, around 43% seen only once; the top ten take approximately 17%. The source material was blood. The source of these receptors is a woman aged 55 to 70 in good health.

The CDR3 loop reads CASRGQLTDTQYF. The CDR3 DNA reads as TGTGCCAGCAGGGGACAGCTCACAGATACGCAGTATTTT. V usage is TRBV6-5 and J usage is TRBJ2-3, with 7 bases identical to TRBD1. The CDR3 runs to 13 residues. Looked up from germline, CDR1 is MNHEY and CDR2 is SVGAGI. V was clipped by 6 bases and J by 2 bases; unmatched bases: 2.

The CDR3 bases are TGCGCCAGCAGCTTGGTTGCGGAAAAAGCCTCCTACGAGCAGTACTTC. Amino acid sequence: CASSLVAEKASYEQYF. The J gene is TRBJ2-7, the V gene TRBV5-1; D remains ambiguous. Trimming removed 0 bases at V and 0 bases at J, with 13 bases between. The CDR3 is 16 residues long. Germline loops: CDR1 SGHRS, CDR2 YFSETQ.

The V and J genes are TRBV2 and TRBJ1-4; unclear D gene. The V end lost 6 bases, the J end lost 5 bases, and 7 bases lay between the germline ends. This CDR3 is built from 12 residues. Germline values: CDR1 SNHLY, CDR2 FYNNEI. DNA for the CDR3: TGTGCCAGCAGGCGGGGAAATGAAAAACTGTTTTTT. This translates into CASRRGNEKLFF.

The chain has TRBV6-5 and TRBJ2-7; no firm D call. The J call may be faulty, since TRBJ2-5 better matches the DNA end. Germline values: CDR1 MNHEY, CDR2 SVGAGI. This CDR3 has 14 amino acids. CDR3 coding DNA: TGTGCCAGCAGTTCTCTACCGCTCGGAGAGACCCAGTACTTC. Translated: CASSSLPLGETQYF.

The V gene is TRBV7-3, the J gene TRBJ2-7; D gene unclear. Between the trimmed V and J ends, which lost 0 bases and 4 bases, there was a span of 7 bases. The CDR3 is 13 residues long. Per germline, CDR1 SGHTA and CDR2 FQGTGA. This CDR3 is CASSLTFGYEQYF. CDR3 nucleotides: TGTGCCAGCAGCTTAACGTTTGGGTACGAGCAGTACTTC.

This chain links TRBV20-1 with TRBJ2-4; TRBD1 agrees at 8 bases. The J call is in doubt because the DNA end fits TRBJ2-7 better. The CDR3 extends over 13 amino acids. Germline loops: CDR1 DFQATT, CDR2 SNEGSKA (reference sequence). The CDR3 DNA is TGCAGTGCTCGGCGGACAGGGCTCTACGAGCAGTACTTC. Amino acids: CSARRTGLYEQYF.

This chain connects TRBV20-1 to TRBJ2-5; 14 nucleotides agree with TRBD2. In germline, CDR1 is DFQATT, CDR2 SNEGSKA (reference sequence). CDR3 length: 16 amino acids. V dropped 5 bases and J dropped 11; count of bases not matched to a gene: 16. CDR3 coding DNA: TGCAGTGCTGACAAAAGACTAGCGGGAGGGTCGAATGAGCAGTACTTC. Its protein product is CSADKRLAGGSNEQYF.

V is TRBV4-2 and J is TRBJ2-2; 8 bases are shared with TRBD1. There are 15 residues in the CDR3. Germline CDR1 and CDR2: LGHNA and YNFKEQ. V dropped 3 bases and J dropped 6; count of bases not matched to a gene: 6. The CDR3 coding sequence is TGTGCCAGCAGCCAGACGGACAGGGACGCCGGGGAGCTGTTTTTT. Its translation: CASSQTDRDAGELFF.

This clonotype was observed a few times. This chain connects TRBV11-2 to TRBJ2-7, with D maybe TRBD1 (6 bases). V dropped 2 bases and J dropped 3 bases, with 11 bases sitting between them. This CDR3 is built from 14 residues. The germline V gene has CDR1 SGHAT and CDR2 FQNNGV. The CDR3 bases are TGTGCCAGCAGCTTAAATTACAGGGACTACGAGCAGTACTTC. Translating gives CASSLNYRDYEQYF.

The chain is built from TRBV20-1 and TRBJ2-7; 9 bases agree with TRBD2. The last part of the DNA fits TRBJ2-5 better; the J call may be wrong. The germline gives CDR1 DFQATT, CDR2 SNEGSKA (reference sequence). The CDR3 is made up of 14 amino acids. CDR3 region: CSAMMTSGQETQYF. DNA for the CDR3: TGCAGTGCTATGATGACTAGCGGACAAGAGACCCAGTACTTC.

This chain uses TRBV7-6 with TRBJ2-5; 7 bases fit TRBD1. Germline V gives CDR1 SGHVS, CDR2 FNYEAQ. J lost 1 base, V lost 5 bases, and 7 bases had no gene match. The CDR3 consists of 15 residues. CDR3 DNA: TGTGCCAGCAGCACCCGACAGGGTACCCAAGAGACCCAGTACTTC. It translates to CASSTRQGTQETQYF.

The chain carries TRBV6-1 and TRBJ2-1; possible D gene TRBD2, 6 bases. V was shortened by 7 bases and J by 3 bases, with 10 bases between the two germline ends. Per the germline V gene, CDR1 is MNHNS and CDR2 is SASEGT. The CDR3 contains 13 residues. The CDR3 reads CASMGLHYNEQFF. CDR3 coding DNA: TGTGCCAGCATGGGACTCCACTACAATGAGCAGTTCTTC.

This clonotype was detected a few times. This chain connects TRBV5-1 to TRBJ2-1; D possibly corresponds to TRBD2 (6 bases). CDR1 and CDR2 from the germline V gene are SGHRS and YFSETQ. The CDR3 spans 14 residues. Trimming removed 4 bases from V and 8 bases from J, with 16 bases in between. CDR3: CASSTLLASDEQFF. DNA for the CDR3: TGCGCCAGCAGCACCTTACTAGCTTCTGATGAGCAGTTCTTC.

This chain connects TRBV12-3 or TRBV12-4 to TRBJ2-4, with D possibly TRBD2 on 6 matching bases. Between the trimmed V and J ends, which lost 3 bases and 1 base, there was a span of 10 bases. The CDR3 runs to 15 residues. CDR3 nucleotide sequence: TGTGCCAGCAGTTTTACGGGGGATGCCAAAAACATTCAGTACTTC. Protein sequence: CASSFTGDAKNIQYF.

This chain uses TRBV6-1 with TRBJ2-4; TRBD2 matches 7 bases. This CDR3 has 13 amino acids. Per the germline V gene, CDR1 is MNHNS and CDR2 is SASEGT. V was clipped by 6 bases and J by 6 bases; unmatched bases: 5. CDR3 DNA sequence: TGTGCCAGCAGGCTTCTAGCGGTAAACATTCAGTACTTC. Translation gives CASRLLAVNIQYF.

This clonotype was seen a few times. This chain joins TRBV29-1 and TRBJ2-1; 7 nucleotides match TRBD2. CDR3 size: 13 residues. V gave up 3 bases and J gave up 10 bases; unmatched junction bases: 9. CDR1 SQVTM and CDR2 ANQGSEA come from the germline V gene. The CDR3 nucleotides are TGCAGCGTTGATGATAACCTAGCGGCCGAGCAGTTCTTC. Translated, it gives CSVDDNLAAEQFF.

The chain recombines TRBV9 with TRBJ2-6; D may be TRBD1 (6 bases). The CDR3 is 19 amino acids. With 3 bases removed from V and 0 bases from J, the gap between germline ends came to 19 bases. Germline values: CDR1 SGDLS, CDR2 YYNGEE. The CDR3 DNA is TGTGCCAGCAGCGCAGACCTCGGGACACACTTCTCTGGGGCCAACGTCCTGACTTTC. As protein: CASSADLGTHFSGANVLTF.

In its sample, this clonotype was seen a few times. The rearrangement uses TRBV15 and TRBJ2-1; TRBD2 matches at 9 bases. CDR3 length equals 18 residues. V shed 3 bases, J shed 7 bases, and the junction held 16 bases outside the gene matches. The germline gives CDR1 LNHNV, CDR2 YYDKDF (reference sequence). The CDR3 nucleotides read TGTGCCACCAGCAGGACACCCCATGGGGCGGGAGGGGATAATGAGCAGTTCTTC. It specifies CATSRTPHGAGGDNEQFF.

This clonotype was observed a few times. The junction departs from the called germline gene at one end, perhaps through a read error. V usage is TRBV3-1 and J usage is TRBJ1-2; no clear D gene. Per the germline V gene, CDR1 is LGHDT and CDR2 is YNNKEL (reference sequence). This CDR3 region has 15 residues. This CDR3 reads CASSQELAPGYGYTF. The CDR3 bases are TGTGCCAGCAGCCAAGAATTAGCCCCGGGCTATGGCTACACTTTC. Full variable domain (outside the CDR3, taken from reference TRBV3-1 and TRBJ1-2): DTAVSQTPKYLVTQMGNDKSIKCEQNLGHDTMYWYKQDSKKFLKIMFSYNNKELIINETVPNRFSPKSPDKAHLNLHINSLELGDSAVYFCASSQELAPGYGYTFGSGTRLTVV.

The chain recombines TRBV2 with TRBJ2-7; 8 nucleotides align to TRBD1. With V trimmed by 3 bases and J by 1 base, 2 bases remained unmatched. The CDR3 is made up of 14 amino acids. Germline V gene lookup returns CDR1 SNHLY and CDR2 FYNNEI. The CDR3 spells CASSEDRDSYEQYF. The CDR3 DNA sequence: TGTGCCAGCAGTGAGGACAGGGATTCCTACGAGCAGTACTTC.

This clonotype was counted a single time. The chain carries TRBV7-9 and TRBJ2-5, with a tentative D call TRBD1 (5 bases). The CDR3 loop spans 14 amino acids. Germline lookup yields CDR1 SEHNR and CDR2 FQNEAQ (reference sequence). Trimming took 4 bases from V and 5 from J, leaving 14 bases between them. CDR3 sequence reads: CASSSRWGFETQYF. Written as DNA, the CDR3 is TGTGCCAGCAGCTCCCGGTGGGGCTTTGAGACCCAGTACTTC. The full variable domain, completed using reference TRBV7-9 and TRBJ2-5, is DTGVSQNPRHKITKRGQNVTFRCDPISEHNRLYWYRQTLGQGPEFLTYFQNEAQLEKSRLLSDRFSAERPKGSFSTLEIQRTEQGDSAMYLCASSSRWGFETQYFGPGTRLLVL.

This clonotype was observed once. The J gene is TRBJ1-4, the V gene TRBV12-3 or TRBV12-4; 7 bases line up with TRBD1. Losses at the gene ends were 6 bases for V and 7 bases for J; bases not matched to a gene: 11. The length of the CDR3 is 15 residues. The CDR3 DNA reads as TGTGCCAGCAGCATAGATGAGGGGGCTGCTGAAAAACTGTTTTTT. It is translated as CASSIDEGAAEKLFF.

The table lists this clonotype with a few counts. This chain links TRBV7-9 with TRBJ2-7, with no clear D. Germline CDR1 and CDR2: SEHNR and FQNEAQ (reference sequence). V was cut by 5 bases and J by 3 bases, with 8 bases left in between. CDR3 length: 12 amino acids. In DNA form, the CDR3 reads TGTGCCAGCAGCCTTCGCATCTACGAGCAGTACTTC. Amino acid sequence: CASSLRIYEQYF.

This sequence joins TRBV12-3 or TRBV12-4 and TRBJ1-1; D not resolved. The CDR3 is made up of 12 amino acids. V was cut by 9 bases and J by 6 bases, with 14 bases left in between. The CDR3 DNA reads TGTGCCAGTCGTAAGCAGGCTCCTGAAGCTTTCTTT. Its translation: CASRKQAPEAFF.